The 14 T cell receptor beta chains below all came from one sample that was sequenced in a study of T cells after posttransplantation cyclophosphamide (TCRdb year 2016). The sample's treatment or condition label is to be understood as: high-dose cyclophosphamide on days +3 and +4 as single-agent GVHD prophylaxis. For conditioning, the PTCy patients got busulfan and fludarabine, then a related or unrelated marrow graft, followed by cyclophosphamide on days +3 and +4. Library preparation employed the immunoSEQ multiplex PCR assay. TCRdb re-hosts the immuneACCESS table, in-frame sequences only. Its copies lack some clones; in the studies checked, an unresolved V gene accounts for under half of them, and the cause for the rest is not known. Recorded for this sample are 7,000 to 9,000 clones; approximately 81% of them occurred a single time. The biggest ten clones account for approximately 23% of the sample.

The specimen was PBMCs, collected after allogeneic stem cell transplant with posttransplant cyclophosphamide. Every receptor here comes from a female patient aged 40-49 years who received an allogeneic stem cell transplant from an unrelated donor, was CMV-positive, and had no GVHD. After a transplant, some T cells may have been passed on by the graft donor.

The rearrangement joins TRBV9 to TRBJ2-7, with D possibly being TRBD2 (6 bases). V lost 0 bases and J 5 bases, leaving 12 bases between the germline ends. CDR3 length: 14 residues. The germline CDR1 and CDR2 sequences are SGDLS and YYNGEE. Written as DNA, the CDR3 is TGTGCCAGCAGCGTAGGGGACTCGCCGAACGAGCAGTACTTC. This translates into CASSVGDSPNEQYF.

CDR3 sequence reads: CSVSRGDYEQYF. CDR3 DNA sequence: TGCAGCGTCTCCCGGGGGGACTACGAGCAGTACTTC. The genes are TRBV29-1 and TRBJ2-7; 7 bases fit TRBD2. With 6 bases clipped from V and 3 bases from J, the junction kept 5 bases outside the gene matches. The CDR3 totals 12 residues. Germline V gene sequence: CDR1 SQVTM, CDR2 ANQGSEA.

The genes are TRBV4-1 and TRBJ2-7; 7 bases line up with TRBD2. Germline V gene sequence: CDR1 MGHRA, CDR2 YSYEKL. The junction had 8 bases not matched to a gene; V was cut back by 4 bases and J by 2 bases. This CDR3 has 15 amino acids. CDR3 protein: CASSPRDYYAYEQYF. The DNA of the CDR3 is TGCGCCAGCAGCCCCCGGGACTACTATGCCTACGAGCAGTACTTC.

The CDR3 region has the DNA TGTGCCAGCAGCCAAGAGGGAAGCGGGGGATACACCGGGGAGCTGTTTTTT. Translated: CASSQEGSGGYTGELFF. The J gene is TRBJ2-2, the V gene TRBV4-2; 8 bases fit TRBD2. CDR1 LGHNA and CDR2 YNFKEQ come from the germline V gene. This CDR3 region has 17 residues. V gave up 0 bases and J gave up 3 bases; unmatched junction bases: 6.

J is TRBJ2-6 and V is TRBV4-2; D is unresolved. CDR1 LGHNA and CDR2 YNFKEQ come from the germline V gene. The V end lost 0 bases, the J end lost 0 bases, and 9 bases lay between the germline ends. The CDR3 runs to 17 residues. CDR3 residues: CASSQDRAPSGANVLTF. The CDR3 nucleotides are TGTGCCAGCAGCCAAGATAGAGCCCCCTCTGGGGCCAACGTCCTGACTTTC.

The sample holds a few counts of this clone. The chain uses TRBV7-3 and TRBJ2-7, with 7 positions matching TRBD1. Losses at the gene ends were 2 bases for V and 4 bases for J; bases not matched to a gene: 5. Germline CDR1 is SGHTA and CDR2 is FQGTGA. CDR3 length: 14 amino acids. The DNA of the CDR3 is TGTGCCAGCAGCTTAGACGGGGACAGATACGAGCAGTACTTC. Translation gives CASSLDGDRYEQYF.

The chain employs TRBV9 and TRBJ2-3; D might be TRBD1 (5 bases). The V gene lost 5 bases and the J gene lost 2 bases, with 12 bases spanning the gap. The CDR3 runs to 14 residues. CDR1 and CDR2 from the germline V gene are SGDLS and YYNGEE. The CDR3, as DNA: TGTGCCAGCAGTTCAGGGCCCCACACAGATACGCAGTATTTT. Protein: CASSSGPHTDTQYF. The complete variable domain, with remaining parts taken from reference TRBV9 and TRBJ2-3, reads DSGVTQTPKHLITATGQRVTLRCSPRSGDLSVYWYQQSLDQGLQFLIQYYNGEERAKGNILERFSAQQFPDLHSELNLSSLELGDSALYFCASSSGPHTDTQYFGPGTRLTVL.

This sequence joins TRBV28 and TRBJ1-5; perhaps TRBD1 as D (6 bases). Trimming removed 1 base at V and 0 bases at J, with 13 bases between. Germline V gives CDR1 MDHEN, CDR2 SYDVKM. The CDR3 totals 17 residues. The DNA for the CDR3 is TGTGCCAGCAGTTTATTTGGGGGGGCGCCTAGCAATCAGCCCCAGCATTTT. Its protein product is CASSLFGGAPSNQPQHF. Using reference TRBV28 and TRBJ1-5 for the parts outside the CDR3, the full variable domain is DVKVTQSSRYLVKRTGEKVFLECVQDMDHENMFWYRQDPGLGLRLIYFSYDVKMKEKGDIPEGYSVSREKKERFSLILESASTNQTSMYLCASSLFGGAPSNQPQHFGDGTRLSIL.

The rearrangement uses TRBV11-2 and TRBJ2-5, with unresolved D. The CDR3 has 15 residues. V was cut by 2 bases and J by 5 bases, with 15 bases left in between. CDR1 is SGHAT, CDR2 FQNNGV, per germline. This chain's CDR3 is CASSLLWRKKETQYF. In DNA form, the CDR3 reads TGTGCCAGCAGCTTACTCTGGCGGAAAAAGGAGACCCAGTACTTC.

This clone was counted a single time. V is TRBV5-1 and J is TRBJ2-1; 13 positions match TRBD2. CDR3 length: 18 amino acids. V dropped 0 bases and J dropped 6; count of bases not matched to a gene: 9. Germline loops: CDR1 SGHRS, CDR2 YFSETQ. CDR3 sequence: CASSLGTSGGAMVNEQFF. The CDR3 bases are TGCGCCAGCAGCTTGGGAACTAGCGGGGGGGCAATGGTCAATGAGCAGTTCTTC.

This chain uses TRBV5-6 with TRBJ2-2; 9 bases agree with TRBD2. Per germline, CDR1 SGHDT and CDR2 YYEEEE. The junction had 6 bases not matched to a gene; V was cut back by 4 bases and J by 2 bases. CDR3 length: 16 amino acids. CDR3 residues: CASSPAGGLNTGELFF. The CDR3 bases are TGTGCCAGCAGCCCGGCGGGGGGGCTAAACACCGGGGAGCTGTTTTTT.

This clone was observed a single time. The CDR3 DNA follows: TGTGCCAGCAGCTTTAGCCCCTATTCCGAAAAACTGTTTTTT. Its translation: CASSFSPYSEKLFF. The V and J genes are TRBV11-2 and TRBJ1-4; D not resolved. CDR1 is SGHAT and CDR2 is FQNNGV in the germline V gene. The CDR3 has 14 amino acids. Deletions cut 3 bases from V and 8 bases from J, with 13 bases between.

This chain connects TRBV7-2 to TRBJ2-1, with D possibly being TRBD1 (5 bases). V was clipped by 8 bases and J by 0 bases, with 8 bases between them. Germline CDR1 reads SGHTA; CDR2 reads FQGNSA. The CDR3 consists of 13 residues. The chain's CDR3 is CASLRVSYNEQFF. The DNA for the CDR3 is TGTGCCAGCCTCAGGGTCTCCTACAATGAGCAGTTCTTC.

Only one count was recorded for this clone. CDR3 bases: TGTGCCAGCTCAACCCGTTTAGGGGAAGATACGCAGTATTTT. It is translated as CASSTRLGEDTQYF. The rearrangement uses TRBV18 and TRBJ2-3, with D possibly being TRBD1 (5 bases). V shed 5 bases and J shed 5 bases, with 14 bases lying between them. Per germline, CDR1 KGHSH and CDR2 LQKENI. The CDR3 is 14 amino acids.